One and the same sample provided the 29 T cell receptor beta chains below, sequenced in a study of blood T cell repertoires in COVID-19. Sequenced by immunoSEQ multiplex PCR; TCRdb stores in-frame clones only, minus some. Of 65,000 to 90,000 clones detected, roughly 88% appear once; the ten largest clones hold about 8.5%. Sequencing was done on a sample of peripheral blood. The receptor set was obtained from a man between 50 and 59 years old with active COVID-19.

The gene calls are TRBV19 and TRBJ2-1; TRBD1 agrees at 10 bases. CDR1 is LNHDA and CDR2 is SQIVND in the germline V gene (reference sequence). With 5 bases clipped from V and 0 bases from J, the junction kept 4 bases outside the gene matches. The CDR3 has 16 residues. The CDR3 DNA follows: TGTGCCAGTAGTCCACGGACAGGGGGCTCCTACAATGAGCAGTTCTTC. The encoded protein is CASSPRTGGSYNEQFF.

V is TRBV7-2 and J is TRBJ1-2, with TRBD1 as a possible D gene (6 bases). Germline CDR1 is SGHTA and CDR2 is FQGNSA. This CDR3 is built from 13 residues. Between the trimmed V and J ends, which lost 1 base and 5 bases, there was a span of 8 bases. The CDR3 DNA reads TGTGCCAGCAGCTTAGACAGGGTTTATGGCTACACCTTC. Residues: CASSLDRVYGYTF.

On this clone itself: It is unclear where the CDR3 begins or ends on the DNA, so no DNA is shown, and the CDR3 is as TCRdb lists it. The CDR3 here is CASSSSGGARSYNEQFF. The chain has TRBV28 and TRBJ2-1; TRBD2, the table's D call, was not compared with the DNA. The CDR3 extends over 17 residues, inclusive of both ends. Germline CDR1 and CDR2: MDHEN and SYDVKM.

V gene TRBV19 combines with J gene TRBJ1-1, with 9 bases identical to TRBD1. The CDR3 loop spans 13 amino acids. V lost 8 bases and J lost 7; bases outside the gene matches: 8. Per the germline V gene, CDR1 is LNHDA and CDR2 is SQIVND (reference sequence). The CDR3 loop reads CASLPTGGIEAFF. In nucleotides, the CDR3 is TGTGCCAGTCTCCCGACAGGGGGGATTGAAGCTTTCTTT.

This clone was seen only a few times. The V gene is TRBV9, the J gene TRBJ1-6; TRBD1 might be the D (6 bases). This CDR3 contains 14 residues. The germline V and J ends were trimmed by 7 bases and 2 bases, with 10 bases remaining between them. Germline values: CDR1 SGDLS, CDR2 YYNGEE. CDR3 DNA: TGTGCCAGCCGACGGGACACCTATAATTCACCCCTCCACTTT. Its protein product is CASRRDTYNSPLHF.

The V call is TRBV3-1 (or the pseudogene TRBV3-2), the J call TRBJ1-1; D is unresolved. This CDR3 region has 17 residues. V was trimmed by 0 bases and J by 2 bases, leaving 16 bases between them. CDR1 and CDR2 from the germline V gene are LGHDT and YNNKEL (reference sequence). For the CDR3, the DNA is TGTGCCAGCAGCCAAGATATGAGTCCGGGGTTCAACACTGAAGCTTTCTTT. Amino acid sequence: CASSQDMSPGFNTEAFF.

The J gene is TRBJ2-7, the V gene TRBV15, with TRBD1 matching over 9 bases. CDR3 length: 15 residues. The V segment lost 6 bases and the J segment 4 bases; nucleotides outside the gene matches: 10. Germline CDR1 LNHNV, CDR2 YYDKDF (reference sequence). DNA of the CDR3: TGTGCCACCAGGCCCACAGGGGGCATCGTATACGAGCAGTACTTC. Translation: CATRPTGGIVYEQYF.

The rearrangement links TRBV4-3 to TRBJ1-4; possibly TRBD1 for D (6 bases). V lost 2 bases to trimming and J lost 0 bases, with 13 bases between them. CDR1 is LGHNA, CDR2 YSLEER, per germline. The CDR3 is made up of 17 amino acids. Here the CDR3 DNA reads TGCGCCAGCAGCCAAAACTACAGGGTTGCAACTAATGAAAAACTGTTTTTT. This encodes CASSQNYRVATNEKLFF.

The gene calls are TRBV4-1 and TRBJ1-1; 7 bases fit TRBD1. CDR3 length equals 15 residues. The germline CDR1 and CDR2 sequences are MGHRA and YSYEKL. The V segment lost 1 base and the J segment 3 bases; nucleotides outside the gene matches: 5. The CDR3 coding sequence is TGCGCCAGCAGCCAAGTCGGCAGGGGGGACACTGAAGCTTTCTTT. It yields the protein CASSQVGRGDTEAFF.

The rearrangement links TRBV18 to TRBJ2-7; 7 bases are shared with TRBD1. The CDR3 is 13 residues long. Germline CDR1 KGHSH, CDR2 LQKENI. The V segment lost 3 bases and the J segment 5 bases; nucleotides outside the gene matches: 4. CDR3 coding DNA: TGTGCCAGCTCACCGACAGGGTTAGACGAGCAGTACTTC. Translation gives CASSPTGLDEQYF.

This clone appeared a single time. The rearrangement links TRBV28 to TRBJ2-7; 9 nucleotides line up with TRBD1. This CDR3 spans 16 amino acids. The V segment lost 6 bases and the J segment 5 bases; nucleotides outside the gene matches: 14. The germline V gene encodes CDR1 MDHEN and CDR2 SYDVKM. The CDR3 bases are TGTGCCAGCAGGCCCACCCGGGACAGGGATTTTGACGAGCAGTACTTC. This sequence encodes CASRPTRDRDFDEQYF.

This clone was recorded a few times. CDR3 in DNA: TGTGCCAGCAGTGGACTTCGAGACGCCTCGCCCCAGCATTTT. Amino acid sequence: CASSGLRDASPQHF. V and J are TRBV2 and TRBJ1-5; D is unresolved. Germline-derived CDR1 and CDR2 are SNHLY and FYNNEI. Trimming shortened V by 4 bases and J by 9 bases, and 16 bases separated the two germline ends. CDR3 length: 14 residues.

The chain recombines TRBV7-2 with TRBJ1-2; TRBD1 aligns across 9 bases. The CDR3 contains 16 residues. The germline V gene has CDR1 SGHTA and CDR2 FQGNSA. Trimming took 6 bases from V and 3 from J; bases not matched to a gene: 11. CDR3: CASSSTPGQGHYGYTF. The CDR3, as DNA: TGTGCCAGCAGTTCTACTCCGGGACAGGGACACTATGGCTACACCTTC.

The chain recombines TRBV7-2 with TRBJ1-1; tentatively, D is TRBD1 (6 bases). This CDR3 comprises 15 residues. CDR1 and CDR2 from the germline V gene are SGHTA and FQGNSA. The V end lost 4 bases, the J end lost 0 bases, and 12 bases lay between the germline ends. The CDR3 loop is CASSYTGTMNTEAFF. In nucleotides, the CDR3 is TGTGCCAGCAGCTACACCGGGACAATGAACACTGAAGCTTTCTTT.

The chain employs TRBV9 and TRBJ2-1, with 9 bases aligning to TRBD2. The V and J ends lost 2 bases and 2 bases, in that order; junction bases with no gene match: 5. CDR1 and CDR2 from the germline V gene are SGDLS and YYNGEE. The CDR3 contains 16 residues. Here the CDR3 reads CASSVNAGGPYNEQFF. The CDR3 DNA is TGTGCCAGCAGCGTCAACGCGGGGGGGCCCTACAATGAGCAGTTCTTC.

The chain uses TRBV7-2 and TRBJ1-3; a weak D match, TRBD1 (6 bases). The CDR3 has 15 amino acids. Germline V lookup: CDR1 SGHTA, CDR2 FQGNSA. Deletions cut 6 bases from V and 4 bases from J, with 16 bases between. The CDR3 loop reads CASSNGGPGGNTIYF. Here the CDR3 DNA reads TGTGCCAGCAGTAACGGGGGGCCGGGGGGAAACACCATATATTTT.

The V and J genes are TRBV4-3 and TRBJ1-2; TRBD1 is a possible D gene (5 bases). CDR3 length: 15 amino acids. Germline V lookup: CDR1 LGHNA, CDR2 YSLEER. V gave up 3 bases and J gave up 4 bases, with 15 bases separating them. The CDR3 DNA reads as TGCGCCAGCAGCCACCTGCGCGGGGACCCCTATGGCTACACCTTC. It specifies CASSHLRGDPYGYTF.

The rearrangement links TRBV11-3 to TRBJ2-7; tentatively, D is TRBD1 (5 bases). Trimming left V 4 bases short and J 0 bases short, with 10 bases between. This CDR3 comprises 14 residues. The germline V gene encodes CDR1 SGHNT and CDR2 YENEEA. The CDR3 sequence is CASSSTEYSYEQYF. CDR3 nucleotide sequence: TGTGCCAGCAGCTCGACAGAATACTCCTACGAGCAGTACTTC.

The chain joins TRBV6-2 or TRBV6-3 to TRBJ1-5; 7 bases are a match to TRBD1. Germline V gene data show CDR1 as MNHEY and CDR2 as SVGEGT. The V gene end was trimmed by 5 bases and the J gene end by 5 bases; junction bases not matched to a gene: 3. The CDR3 loop spans 13 amino acids. In DNA form, the CDR3 reads TGTGCCAGCAGTACAGGGGTGTATCAGCCCCAGCATTTT. Residues: CASSTGVYQPQHF.

V and J are TRBV5-8 and TRBJ2-3; a possible D gene is TRBD1 (6 bases). Germline V lookup: CDR1 SGHTS, CDR2 YDEGEE. The V end lost 10 bases, the J end lost 0 bases, and 21 bases lay between the germline ends. The CDR3 contains 16 residues. CDR3 loop: CAAGQGSFSSTDTQYF. CDR3 DNA sequence: TGTGCCGCCGGGCAGGGGTCTTTCTCTAGCACAGATACGCAGTATTTT.

This clone was recorded only once. The chain recombines TRBV7-8 with TRBJ1-1; a possible D gene is TRBD1 (6 bases). The germline V gene encodes CDR1 SGHVS and CDR2 FQNEAQ. The CDR3 totals 16 residues. Trimming stripped 3 bases from V and 1 base from J, with 15 bases between. The CDR3 spells CASSLNQPGANTEAFF. The DNA for the CDR3 is TGTGCCAGCAGCTTGAATCAGCCAGGGGCGAACACTGAAGCTTTCTTT.

This chain joins TRBV9 and TRBJ2-3, with D unresolved. V gave up 0 bases and J gave up 3 bases, with 11 bases separating them. Per the germline V gene, CDR1 is SGDLS and CDR2 is YYNGEE. This CDR3 is built from 15 residues. The CDR3 DNA sequence: TGTGCCAGCAGCGTAGGGGTGGGCCTGACAGATACGCAGTATTTT. Its protein product is CASSVGVGLTDTQYF. The variable domain in full, completed from reference TRBV9 and TRBJ2-3, reads DSGVTQTPKHLITATGQRVTLRCSPRSGDLSVYWYQQSLDQGLQFLIQYYNGEERAKGNILERFSAQQFPDLHSELNLSSLELGDSALYFCASSVGVGLTDTQYFGPGTRLTVL.

This chain joins TRBV5-4 and TRBJ1-5; maybe TRBD1 (6 bases). From germline, CDR1 is SGHNT and CDR2 YYREEE (reference sequence). The V and J ends lost 4 bases and 1 base respectively, with 12 bases between them. There are 15 residues in the CDR3. CDR3 residues: CASSRGRESNQPQHF. CDR3 nucleotide sequence: TGTGCCAGCAGCAGGGGGAGGGAAAGCAATCAGCCCCAGCATTTT.

The genes are TRBV27 and TRBJ1-3; D remains ambiguous. The CDR3 has 18 amino acids. With 5 bases removed from V and 0 bases from J, the gap between germline ends came to 20 bases. The germline V gene encodes CDR1 MNHEY and CDR2 SMNVEV (reference sequence). In DNA, the CDR3 is TGTGCCAGCAGTCCCTTCTTGGAGTCCCTTGTCTCTGGAAACACCATATATTTT. This codes for CASSPFLESLVSGNTIYF.

V is TRBV27 and J is TRBJ1-4; unclear D gene. The CDR3 length is 15 residues. Looked up from germline, CDR1 is MNHEY and CDR2 is SMNVEV (reference sequence). V lost 4 bases to trimming and J lost 4 bases, with 13 bases between them. The CDR3 sequence: CASSSIMHGNEKLFF. The CDR3 bases are TGTGCCAGCAGTTCTATTATGCATGGTAATGAAAAACTGTTTTTT.

This chain links TRBV6-6 with TRBJ1-5, with 7 bases lining up with TRBD1. The CDR3 length is 12 residues. V dropped 10 bases and J dropped 7; count of bases not matched to a gene: 7. CDR1 and CDR2 (germline): MNHNY, SVGAGI (reference sequence). The CDR3 DNA reads TGTGCCACCGAGGGGGCGGGGCAGCCCCAGCATTTT. This codes for CATEGAGQPQHF.

The J gene is TRBJ2-3, the V gene TRBV19; maybe TRBD2 (5 bases). V was clipped by 3 bases and J by 6 bases, with 13 bases between them. Germline-derived CDR1 and CDR2 are LNHDA and SQIVND (reference sequence). This CDR3 contains 14 residues. Here the CDR3 reads CASSIIGNKDTQYF. The CDR3 DNA reads TGTGCCAGTAGTATTATCGGGAACAAGGATACGCAGTATTTT.

The chain carries TRBV7-8 and TRBJ2-5, with D possibly being TRBD1 (6 bases). The V and J ends lost 1 base and 4 bases respectively, with 16 bases between them. Per the germline V gene, CDR1 is SGHVS and CDR2 is FQNEAQ. The CDR3 is made up of 16 amino acids. The CDR3 sequence: CASSLGSGVRRETQYF. CDR3 sequence (DNA): TGTGCCAGCAGCTTAGGGTCAGGGGTTCGGCGAGAGACCCAGTACTTC. Full variable domain (remainder filled in from reference TRBV7-8 and TRBJ2-5): GAGVSQSPRYKVAKRGQDVALRCDPISGHVSLFWYQQALGQGPEFLTYFQNEAQLDKSGLPSDRFFAERPEGSVSTLKIQRTQQEDSAVYLCASSLGSGVRRETQYFGPGTRLLVL.

This chain connects TRBV5-4 to TRBJ1-3; 10 nucleotides match TRBD1. There are 16 residues in the CDR3. Germline V gives CDR1 SGHNT, CDR2 YYREEE (reference sequence). The trim removed 4 bases at V and 0 bases at J, leaving 4 bases unmatched. The CDR3 DNA follows: TGTGCCAGCAGCGCCCGGGACAGGGGCTCTGGAAACACCATATATTTT. It translates to CASSARDRGSGNTIYF. Combining the CDR3 with reference TRBV5-4 and TRBJ1-3 gives the whole variable domain ETGVTQSPTHLIKTRGQQVTLRCSSQSGHNTVSWYQQALGQGPQFIFQYYREEENGRGNFPPRFSGLQFPNYSSELNVNALELDDSALYLCASSARDRGSGNTIYFGEGSWLTVV.